This T cell receptor (beta chain) was recorded in a study of CXCR3-negative and CXCR3-positive naive CD8 T cells. UMI-labeled 5' RACE yielded the TRB cDNA libraries. TCRdb derives one entry per CDR3 protein from the 5' RACE reads, leaving out DNA. Its clone listing holds approximately 88,000 distinct CDR3 sequences. Germline CDR1 and CDR2: SGHAT and FQNNGV. The CDR3 is 15 residues long. Sequences were obtained from naive CXCR3- CD8+ T cells from blood. Subset described: CD45RO-CCR7+CD27+CD95- naive CD8+ T cells lacking CXCR3 (TNR3-). The sequence came from a human donor in good health. Some clones in this sample may be carry-over from other donors' samples. The genes are TRBV11-2 and TRBJ2-3; TCRdb gives TRBD1 as the D gene, but with no DNA this cannot be confirmed. The CDR3 loop reads CASSPSGQGRDTQYF. Variable domain in full (rest from reference TRBV11-2 and TRBJ2-3): EAGVAQSPRYKIIEKRQSVAFWCNPISGHATLYWYQQILGQGPKLLIQFQNNGVVDDSQLPKDRFSAERLKGVDSTLKIQPAKLEDSAVYLCASSPSGQGRDTQYFGPGTRLTVL.